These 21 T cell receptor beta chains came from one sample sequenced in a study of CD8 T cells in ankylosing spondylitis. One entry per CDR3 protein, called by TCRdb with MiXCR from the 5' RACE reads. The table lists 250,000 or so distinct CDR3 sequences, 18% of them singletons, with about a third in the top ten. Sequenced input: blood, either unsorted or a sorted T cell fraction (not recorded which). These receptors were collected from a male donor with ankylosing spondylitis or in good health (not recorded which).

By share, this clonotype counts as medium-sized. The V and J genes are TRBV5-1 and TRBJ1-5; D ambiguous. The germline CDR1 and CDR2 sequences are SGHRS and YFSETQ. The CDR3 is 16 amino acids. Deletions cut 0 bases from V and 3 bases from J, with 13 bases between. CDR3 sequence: CASSLDPDRYNQPQHF. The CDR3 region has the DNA TGCGCCAGCAGCTTGGATCCGGACCGATACAATCAGCCCCAGCATTTT.

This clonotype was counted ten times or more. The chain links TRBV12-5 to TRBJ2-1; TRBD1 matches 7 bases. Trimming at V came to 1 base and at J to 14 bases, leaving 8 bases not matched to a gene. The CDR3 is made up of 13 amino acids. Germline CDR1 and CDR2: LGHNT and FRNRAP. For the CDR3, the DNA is TGTGCTAGTGGTTTGGGGGCGAAGACAGGGAAGTTCTTC. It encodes CASGLGAKTGKFF.

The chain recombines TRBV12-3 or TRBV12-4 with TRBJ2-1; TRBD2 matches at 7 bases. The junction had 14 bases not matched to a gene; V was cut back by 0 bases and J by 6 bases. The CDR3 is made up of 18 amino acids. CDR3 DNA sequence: TGTGCCAGCAGTTTAGCGCTTTTGGGGGAGGGCCGGACCAATGAGCAGTTCTTC. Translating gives CASSLALLGEGRTNEQFF.

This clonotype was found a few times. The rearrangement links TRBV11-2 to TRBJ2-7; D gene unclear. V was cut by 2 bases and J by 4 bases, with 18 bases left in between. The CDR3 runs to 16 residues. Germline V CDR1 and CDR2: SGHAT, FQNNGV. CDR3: CASSLKFGPPAYEQYF. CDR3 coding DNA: TGTGCCAGCAGCTTAAAGTTCGGACCGCCTGCGTACGAGCAGTACTTC.

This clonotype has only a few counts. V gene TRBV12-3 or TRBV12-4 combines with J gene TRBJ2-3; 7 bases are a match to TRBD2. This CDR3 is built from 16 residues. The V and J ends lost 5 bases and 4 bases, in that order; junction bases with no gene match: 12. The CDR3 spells CASSPPRAGVADTQYF. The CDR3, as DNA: TGTGCCAGCAGTCCCCCGAGGGCGGGAGTGGCAGATACGCAGTATTTT.

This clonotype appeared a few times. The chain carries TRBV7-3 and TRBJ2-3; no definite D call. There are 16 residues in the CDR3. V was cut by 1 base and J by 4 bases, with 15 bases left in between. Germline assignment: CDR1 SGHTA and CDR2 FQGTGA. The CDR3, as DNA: TGTGCCAGCAGCTTAAGGGCGCTGTTTCCTCCAGATACGCAGTATTTT. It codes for CASSLRALFPPDTQYF.

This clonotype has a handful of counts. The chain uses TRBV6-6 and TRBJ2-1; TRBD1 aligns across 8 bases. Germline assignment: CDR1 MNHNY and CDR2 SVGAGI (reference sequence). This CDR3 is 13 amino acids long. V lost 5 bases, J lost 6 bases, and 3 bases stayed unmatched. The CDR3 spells CASSQGAPNEQFF. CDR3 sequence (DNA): TGTGCCAGCAGTCAGGGGGCCCCCAATGAGCAGTTCTTC.

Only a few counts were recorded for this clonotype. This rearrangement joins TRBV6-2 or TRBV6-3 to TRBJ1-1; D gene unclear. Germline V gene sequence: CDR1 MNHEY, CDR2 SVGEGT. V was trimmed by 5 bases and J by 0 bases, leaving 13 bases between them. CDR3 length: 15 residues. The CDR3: CASSPRYVMNTEAFF. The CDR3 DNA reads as TGTGCCAGCAGTCCCCGGTACGTGATGAACACTGAAGCTTTCTTT.

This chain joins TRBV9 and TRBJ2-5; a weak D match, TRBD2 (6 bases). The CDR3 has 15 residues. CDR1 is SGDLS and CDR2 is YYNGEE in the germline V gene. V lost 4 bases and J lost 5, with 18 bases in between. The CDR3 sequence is CASSSARGNSETQYF. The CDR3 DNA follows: TGTGCCAGCAGCTCCGCTCGGGGGAATTCGGAGACCCAGTACTTC.

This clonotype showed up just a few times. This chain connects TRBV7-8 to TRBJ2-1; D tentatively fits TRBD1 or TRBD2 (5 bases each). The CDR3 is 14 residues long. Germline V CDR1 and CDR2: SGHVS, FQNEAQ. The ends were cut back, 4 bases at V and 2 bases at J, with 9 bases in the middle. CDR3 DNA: TGTGCCAGCAGCTGGGGGACCGCCTACAATGAGCAGTTCTTC. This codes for CASSWGTAYNEQFF. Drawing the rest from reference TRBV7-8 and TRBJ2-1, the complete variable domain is GAGVSQSPRYKVAKRGQDVALRCDPISGHVSLFWYQQALGQGPEFLTYFQNEAQLDKSGLPSDRFFAERPEGSVSTLKIQRTQQEDSAVYLCASSWGTAYNEQFFGPGTRLTVL.

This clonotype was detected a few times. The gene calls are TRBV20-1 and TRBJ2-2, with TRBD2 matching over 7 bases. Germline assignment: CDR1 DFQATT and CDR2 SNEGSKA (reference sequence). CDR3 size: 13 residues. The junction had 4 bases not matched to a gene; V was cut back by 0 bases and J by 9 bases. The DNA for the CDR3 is TGCAGTGCTAGAGAGGGCGGGAGCTGGGAGCTGTTTTTT. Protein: CSAREGGSWELFF.

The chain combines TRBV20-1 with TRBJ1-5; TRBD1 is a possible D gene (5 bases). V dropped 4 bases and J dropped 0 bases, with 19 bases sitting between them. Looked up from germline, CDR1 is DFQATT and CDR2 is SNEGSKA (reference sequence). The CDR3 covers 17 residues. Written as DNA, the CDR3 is TGCAGTGCTATTTCCTCTCCGGGACTTCATAGCAATCAGCCCCAGCATTTT. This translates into CSAISSPGLHSNQPQHF.

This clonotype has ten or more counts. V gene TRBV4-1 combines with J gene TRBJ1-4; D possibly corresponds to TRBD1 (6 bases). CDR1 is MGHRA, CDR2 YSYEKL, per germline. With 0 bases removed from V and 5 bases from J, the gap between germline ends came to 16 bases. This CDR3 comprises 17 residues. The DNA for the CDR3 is TGCGCCAGCAGCCAAGATTGGGCCCGGGACATAAATGAAAAACTGTTTTTT. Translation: CASSQDWARDINEKLFF.

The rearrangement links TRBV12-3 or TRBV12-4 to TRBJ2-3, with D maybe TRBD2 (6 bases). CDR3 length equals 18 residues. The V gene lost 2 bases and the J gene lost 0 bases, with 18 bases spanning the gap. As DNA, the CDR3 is TGTGCCAGCAGTTTAAGAGGGTCGCCTAGCGATAGCACAGATACGCAGTATTTT. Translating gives CASSLRGSPSDSTDTQYF.

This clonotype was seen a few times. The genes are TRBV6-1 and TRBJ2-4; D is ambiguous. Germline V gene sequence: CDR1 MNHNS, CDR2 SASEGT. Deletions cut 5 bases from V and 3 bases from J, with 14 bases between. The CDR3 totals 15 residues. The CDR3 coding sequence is TGTGCCAGCAGTAAGACCGAACTGAACAAAAACATTCAGTACTTC. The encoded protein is CASSKTELNKNIQYF.

The CDR3 reads CASSLRGDTDTQYF. CDR3 coding DNA: TGTGCCAGCAGTTTGAGGGGGGACACAGATACGCAGTATTTT. This chain links TRBV12-3 or TRBV12-4 with TRBJ2-3; D might be TRBD1 or TRBD2, each matching 6 bases. V was pared by 3 bases and J by 2 bases, with 9 bases between. The CDR3 spans 14 residues.

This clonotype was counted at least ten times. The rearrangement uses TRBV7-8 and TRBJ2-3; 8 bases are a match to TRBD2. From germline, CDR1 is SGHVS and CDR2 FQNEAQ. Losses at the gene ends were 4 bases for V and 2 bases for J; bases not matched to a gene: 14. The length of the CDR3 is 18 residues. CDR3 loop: CASSYDFRASGSTDTQYF. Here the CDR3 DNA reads TGTGCCAGCAGCTATGACTTTAGGGCTAGCGGGTCCACAGATACGCAGTATTTT.

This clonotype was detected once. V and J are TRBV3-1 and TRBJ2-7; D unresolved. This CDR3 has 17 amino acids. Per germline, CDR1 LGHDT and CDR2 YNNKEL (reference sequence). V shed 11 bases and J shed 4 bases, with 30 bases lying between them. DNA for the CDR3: TGTGCCTGCTGCCAAGATGGAACCCAGGTGGTGTTTTACGAGCAGTACTTC. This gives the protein CACCQDGTQVVFYEQYF.

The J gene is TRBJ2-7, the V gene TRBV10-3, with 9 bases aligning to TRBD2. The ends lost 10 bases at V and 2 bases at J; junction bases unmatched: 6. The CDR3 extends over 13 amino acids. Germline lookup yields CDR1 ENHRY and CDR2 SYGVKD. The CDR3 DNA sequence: TGTGCCACCGGACTAGCGAGTACCTACGAGCAGTACTTC. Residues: CATGLASTYEQYF.

CDR3 loop: CSASDYEQYF. CDR3 nucleotides: TGCAGTGCTAGTGACTACGAGCAGTACTTC. J is TRBJ2-7 and V is TRBV20-1; D unresolved. Trimming pared 3 bases from V and 3 bases from J, leaving 3 bases between. The CDR3 covers 10 residues. Germline lookup yields CDR1 DFQATT and CDR2 SNEGSKA (reference sequence).

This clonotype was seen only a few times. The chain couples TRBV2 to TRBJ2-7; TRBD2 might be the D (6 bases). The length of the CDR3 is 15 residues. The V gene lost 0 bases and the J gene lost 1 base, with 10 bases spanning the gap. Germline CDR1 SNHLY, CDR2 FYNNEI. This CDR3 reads CASSEAPGRSYEQYF. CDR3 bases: TGTGCCAGCAGTGAAGCGCCAGGGAGGTCCTACGAGCAGTACTTC.